This T cell receptor beta chain was recorded in a study of cytomegalovirus exposure and HLA in healthy donors. Unrecorded immune exposure was likely among donors, who were nominally healthy when sampled. The V gene end was trimmed by 5 bases and the J gene end by 2 bases; junction bases not matched to a gene: 7. Germline assignment: CDR1 SGHAT and CDR2 FQDESV (reference sequence). The CDR3 covers 15 residues. This clone was seen only once. Its specificity is unknown. PCR primers comprised 60 Vbeta and 13 Jbeta primers. TCRdb keeps only in-frame clones here, not all; method: immunoSEQ multiplex PCR. The table records about 160,000 clones, about four fifths of them present only once. Study-level points and caveats: About 87% or about 30% of the time was how often most TCR beta V segments were productive, according to an earlier analysis. Analysis performed later found more than 15,000 TCR beta sequences associated with HLA alleles at 0.05 false discovery rate. Later analysis demonstrated an association between a missense DCLRE1C variant and TCR beta V- and J-gene trimming.

The receptor was derived from a man in his thirties or forties in good health and CMV-seronegative. Sequences were obtained from PBMCs. The chain has TRBV11-1 and TRBJ2-7, with 9 bases matching TRBD2. The CDR3 DNA is TGTGCCAGCAGCCTGTGGGCGGGAGGGCCCTACGAGCAGTACTTC. Its translation: CASSLWAGGPYEQYF.